What follows are 27 T cell receptor beta chains derived from one specimen sequenced in a study of cytomegalovirus exposure and HLA in healthy donors. Both 60 Vbeta primers and 13 Jbeta primers went into the PCR. Libraries were prepared by immunoSEQ multiplex PCR; TCRdb keeps only in-frame clonotypes and omits some of them. This sample yields 150,000 or so clones, of which around three quarters are seen a single time; 1% belongs to the top ten. Material for sequencing was PBMCs. The receptor source for this set is a woman between 35 and 50 years old in good health and CMV-seronegative.

The rearrangement links TRBV9 to TRBJ2-1; 16 bases match TRBD2. The CDR3 length is 16 residues. CDR1 and CDR2 from the germline V gene are SGDLS and YYNGEE. J lost 14 bases, V lost 0 bases, and 8 bases had no gene match. The CDR3 loop reads CASSVEVGTSGRGEFF. CDR3 DNA: TGTGCCAGCAGCGTAGAAGTCGGGACTAGCGGGAGGGGGGAGTTCTTC. Full variable domain (outside the CDR3, taken from reference TRBV9 and TRBJ2-1): DSGVTQTPKHLITATGQRVTLRCSPRSGDLSVYWYQQSLDQGLQFLIQYYNGEERAKGNILERFSAQQFPDLHSELNLSSLELGDSALYFCASSVEVGTSGRGEFFGPGTRLTVL.

This clone has just one count. This chain joins TRBV19 and TRBJ1-1, with D possibly TRBD1 on 5 matching bases. V was trimmed by 10 bases and J by 1 base, leaving 19 bases between them. This CDR3 spans 15 amino acids. CDR1 is LNHDA, CDR2 SQIVND, per germline (reference sequence). The CDR3 DNA follows: TGTGCCACCAAGGGGTACGGGGGGAAGAACACTGAAGCTTTCTTT. Protein sequence: CATKGYGGKNTEAFF.

The chain recombines TRBV19 with TRBJ2-2, with a tentative D call TRBD2 (6 bases). CDR1 LNHDA and CDR2 SQIVND come from the germline V gene (reference sequence). CDR3 length equals 14 residues. The V gene lost 6 bases and the J gene lost 5 bases, with 13 bases spanning the gap. DNA for the CDR3: TGTGCCAGTAGCGGGAGTCGAGGGACCGGGGAGCTGTTTTTT. This codes for CASSGSRGTGELFF.

The chain combines TRBV30 with TRBJ1-4; no clear D gene. With 3 bases removed from V and 5 bases from J, the gap between germline ends came to 7 bases. Germline values: CDR1 GTSNPN, CDR2 SVGIG (reference sequence). CDR3 length: 12 amino acids. CDR3: CAWSVLNEKLFF. The CDR3, as DNA: TGTGCCTGGAGCGTTCTAAATGAAAAACTGTTTTTT.

The chain has TRBV27 and TRBJ2-4; perhaps TRBD2 as D (6 bases). Germline lookup yields CDR1 MNHEY and CDR2 SMNVEV (reference sequence). The CDR3 has 14 residues. Between the trimmed V and J ends, which lost 6 bases and 3 bases, there was a span of 12 bases. In DNA form, the CDR3 reads TGTGCCAGCAGCGACGGGAGTTACAAAAACATTCAGTACTTC. Encoded protein: CASSDGSYKNIQYF.

J is TRBJ1-1 and V is TRBV9; tentative D call: TRBD1 (5 bases). The CDR3 has 15 amino acids. The V and J ends lost 1 base and 0 bases respectively, with 10 bases between them. Germline V gives CDR1 SGDLS, CDR2 YYNGEE. This CDR3 reads CASSVQGRVNTEAFF. CDR3 DNA: TGTGCCAGCAGCGTACAGGGCAGAGTGAACACTGAAGCTTTCTTT.

The V gene is TRBV5-6, the J gene TRBJ2-5; perhaps TRBD1 as D (6 bases). Germline V CDR1 and CDR2: SGHDT, YYEEEE. The V end was cut by 4 bases, the J end by 5 bases, with 15 bases between. This CDR3 has 14 amino acids. The DNA for the CDR3 is TGTGCCAGCAGCGGCACAGGGAGCGGCGAGACCCAGTACTTC. It yields the protein CASSGTGSGETQYF.

The rearrangement joins TRBV20-1 to TRBJ2-1; the D gene is possibly TRBD2 (5 bases). Deletions cut 1 base from V and 13 bases from J, with 11 bases between. Germline loops: CDR1 DFQATT, CDR2 SNEGSKA (reference sequence). The CDR3 runs 11 residues. In DNA form, the CDR3 reads TGCAGTGCTAGAGCGGAGGCGAGACAGTTCTTC. Its translation is CSARAEARQFF.

The chain has TRBV18 and TRBJ2-5; D remains unclear. With 3 bases removed from V and 5 bases from J, the gap between germline ends came to 7 bases. Germline V gene data show CDR1 as KGHSH and CDR2 as LQKENI. This CDR3 has 12 amino acids. CDR3 in DNA: TGTGCCAGCTCACCCGACAAGGAGACCCAGTACTTC. Protein: CASSPDKETQYF.

The rearrangement joins TRBV2 to TRBJ1-6; D perhaps matches TRBD1 (5 bases). The CDR3 is 18 residues long. Germline lookup yields CDR1 SNHLY and CDR2 FYNNEI. V was shortened by 3 bases and J by 0 bases, with 15 bases between the two germline ends. CDR3 amino acids: CASSEGQSLSSYNSPLHF. The CDR3 DNA reads as TGTGCCAGCAGTGAGGGGCAGTCCTTAAGCTCCTATAATTCACCCCTCCACTTT.

This chain links TRBV7-9 with TRBJ1-1; 8 bases match TRBD1. Germline lookup yields CDR1 SEHNR and CDR2 FQNEAQ (reference sequence). J was trimmed by 7 bases and V by 4 bases; bases with no gene match: 8. The CDR3 is 14 residues long. CDR3 sequence: CASSSGQGHDEAFF. The CDR3, as DNA: TGTGCCAGCAGCTCAGGACAGGGTCATGATGAAGCTTTCTTT.

The chain links TRBV29-1 to TRBJ2-1, with 12 bases aligning to TRBD2. J gave up 8 bases and V 8 bases, and 10 bases lay outside the gene matches. CDR1 and CDR2 from the germline V gene are SQVTM and ANQGSEA. The CDR3 covers 14 residues. The CDR3 DNA sequence: TGCAGCCCTCGTGGGCTAGCGGGAGGGGATGAGCAGTTCTTC. It yields the protein CSPRGLAGGDEQFF.

The chain links TRBV7-9 to TRBJ2-5, with 7 positions matching TRBD2. Germline V gives CDR1 SEHNR, CDR2 FQNEAQ (reference sequence). CDR3 size: 15 residues. J gave up 2 bases and V 5 bases, and 8 bases lay outside the gene matches. The CDR3 is CASSPSGGMQETQYF. The CDR3 nucleotides read TGTGCCAGCAGCCCTAGCGGAGGGATGCAAGAGACCCAGTACTTC. Supplemented by reference TRBV7-9 and TRBJ2-5, the full variable domain reads DTGVSQNPRHKITKRGQNVTFRCDPISEHNRLYWYRQTLGQGPEFLTYFQNEAQLEKSRLLSDRFSAERPKGSFSTLEIQRTEQGDSAMYLCASSPSGGMQETQYFGPGTRLLVL.

CDR3 nucleotides: TGTGCCAGCACTTTCGAGTGGCGGGAGGGAGGGGAGCAGTTCTTC. Protein sequence: CASTFEWREGGEQFF. V usage is TRBV7-9 and J usage is TRBJ2-1, with 9 bases matching TRBD2. CDR3 size: 15 residues. V dropped 7 bases and J dropped 10; count of bases not matched to a gene: 14. From germline, CDR1 is SEHNR and CDR2 FQNEAQ (reference sequence).

V is TRBV6-5 and J is TRBJ2-1; possibly TRBD2 for D (6 bases). The V gene lost 7 bases and the J gene lost 7 bases, with 20 bases spanning the gap. This CDR3 contains 15 residues. CDR1 and CDR2 (germline): MNHEY, SVGAGI. The CDR3 nucleotides are TGTGCCAGCAAGGGGCTCGGGGCGGGAAAAAATGAGCAGTTCTTC. This encodes CASKGLGAGKNEQFF.

This clone was counted once. The chain recombines TRBV9 with TRBJ1-5; D is undetermined. V was trimmed by 5 bases and J by 4 bases, leaving 13 bases between them. Per germline, CDR1 SGDLS and CDR2 YYNGEE. The CDR3 loop spans 14 amino acids. The CDR3 sequence is CASRGRLRNQPQHF. DNA of the CDR3: TGTGCCAGCAGGGGGAGACTTAGGAATCAGCCCCAGCATTTT.

This chain uses TRBV6-1 with TRBJ2-7; 7 bases map to TRBD2. The CDR3 has 16 amino acids. The V segment lost 3 bases and the J segment 6 bases; nucleotides outside the gene matches: 14. Germline-derived CDR1 and CDR2 are MNHNS and SASEGT. The CDR3 DNA is TGTGCCAGCAGTGAGGCTAGCGGAGCCTATTCCAGCGAGCAGTACTTC. As protein: CASSEASGAYSSEQYF.

This clone was found once. This chain uses TRBV2 with TRBJ2-3; 14 positions agree with TRBD2. The CDR3 loop spans 15 amino acids. Germline CDR1 is SNHLY and CDR2 is FYNNEI. V shed 3 bases and J 6 bases; nucleotides not matched to a gene: 2. CDR3 nucleotides: TGTGCCAGCAGTGAGGGACTAGCGGGAGCGGATACGCAGTATTTT. It encodes CASSEGLAGADTQYF.

Notes on this clone: One end of the junction varies from germline; a read error may be responsible. The rearrangement joins TRBV6-1 to TRBJ1-3, with D possibly TRBD1 on 6 matching bases. Germline-derived CDR1 and CDR2 are MNHNS and SASEGT. The length of the CDR3 is 15 residues. CDR3 in amino acids: CVSKGGSISGNTIYF. The CDR3 coding sequence is TGTGTCAGCAAGGGGGGGTCTATCTCTGGAAACACCATATATTTT.

Concerning this clone: The same CDR3 arises from other DNA sequences in this sample as well. The chain carries TRBV27 and TRBJ1-2; D is possibly TRBD1 (6 bases). This CDR3 comprises 13 residues. Per the germline V gene, CDR1 is MNHEY and CDR2 is SMNVEV (reference sequence). Between the trimmed V and J ends, which lost 5 bases and 4 bases, there was a span of 11 bases. In nucleotides, the CDR3 is TGTGCCAGCAGTCTTACAGGGAGCTATGGCTACACCTTC. It encodes CASSLTGSYGYTF.

The chain joins TRBV7-8 to TRBJ2-7; tentative D call: TRBD1 (5 bases). V was pared by 2 bases and J by 4 bases, with 9 bases between. The length of the CDR3 is 13 residues. Germline V gene lookup returns CDR1 SGHVS and CDR2 FQNEAQ. This CDR3 reads CASSLSRGYEQYF. The CDR3, as DNA: TGTGCCAGCAGCTTAAGTAGGGGATACGAGCAGTACTTC.

V and J are TRBV5-1 and TRBJ2-1; 9 positions match TRBD1. Germline V lookup: CDR1 SGHRS, CDR2 YFSETQ. The CDR3 consists of 16 residues. The V and J ends lost 6 bases and 9 bases, in that order; junction bases with no gene match: 16. The CDR3 DNA reads TGCGCCAGCAATCTTGGTGACCGGACAGGGGAGGGTGAGCAGTTCTTC. It encodes CASNLGDRTGEGEQFF.

The chain joins TRBV27 to TRBJ1-2; TRBD1 matches at 7 bases. J lost 3 bases, V lost 5 bases, and 3 bases had no gene match. CDR1 and CDR2 from the germline V gene are MNHEY and SMNVEV (reference sequence). The CDR3 length is 13 residues. CDR3 sequence (DNA): TGTGCCAGCAGTGAGGACAGGTACTATGGCTACACCTTC. This codes for CASSEDRYYGYTF.

V gene TRBV28 combines with J gene TRBJ2-1; 7 bases agree with TRBD1. After removal of 7 bases from V and 7 bases from J, the junction contained 7 bases not matched to a gene. The germline V gene encodes CDR1 MDHEN and CDR2 SYDVKM. There are 13 residues in the CDR3. CDR3 bases: TGTGCCAGCACCCCGACAGGGAATAATGAGCAGTTCTTC. Amino acid sequence: CASTPTGNNEQFF.

This chain connects TRBV21-1 to TRBJ1-2; the listed D gene, TRBD1, was not tested against the DNA. TRBV21-1 constitutes a pseudogene. The CDR3 covers 15 residues. CDR3 in DNA: TGTGCCAGCAGCACCCGGACAGTCGATAACTATGGCTACACCTTC. Translating gives CASSTRTVDNYGYTF.

This clone was counted a few times. The chain employs TRBV6-5 and TRBJ2-1; possibly TRBD2 for D (6 bases). V was trimmed by 4 bases and J by 9 bases, leaving 10 bases between them. From germline, CDR1 is MNHEY and CDR2 SVGAGI. The length of the CDR3 is 12 residues. This CDR3 reads CASSLGGIEQFF. CDR3 DNA: TGTGCCAGCAGTTTGGGCGGGATTGAGCAGTTCTTC.

The chain couples TRBV4-2 to TRBJ2-3; tentatively, D is TRBD2 (6 bases). The CDR3 length is 15 residues. Germline values: CDR1 LGHNA, CDR2 YNFKEQ. V lost 3 bases to trimming and J lost 2 bases, with 12 bases between them. CDR3 in amino acids: CASSQMPGLTDTQYF. CDR3 nucleotide sequence: TGTGCCAGCAGCCAGATGCCGGGACTCACAGATACGCAGTATTTT.